This T cell receptor beta chain was obtained from a study of cytomegalovirus exposure and HLA in healthy donors. Across the whole study: Drawn from HLA-typed donors, around 85 million unique TCRs were held in an early data release. Points from the study as a whole: With later analysis, a missense DCLRE1C variant became linked to TCR beta V- and J-gene trimming. As a later analysis showed, several of the most significant clusters appeared to be linked to common viral pathogens.

Worth noting for this clone: As yet, its antigen is unknown.

Researchers ran the PCR with 60 Vbeta and 13 Jbeta primers. Sequenced by immunoSEQ multiplex PCR; TCRdb stores in-frame clones only, minus some. This table holds more than 90,000 clones, approximately 78% found once. This CDR3 is built from 15 residues. Trimming pared 3 bases from V and 4 bases from J, leaving 12 bases between. Germline assignment: CDR1 SGHAT and CDR2 FQNNGV. The J gene is TRBJ2-2, the V gene TRBV11-2, with D possibly matching TRBD2 (7 bases). The sequencing input was PBMCs. This clonotype was sampled from a man aged 25-40 years in good health and CMV-seropositive. The CDR3 DNA reads as TGTGCCAGCAGCTTTGGGGGGGCGGTCACCGGGGAGCTGTTTTTT. It translates to CASSFGGAVTGELFF.